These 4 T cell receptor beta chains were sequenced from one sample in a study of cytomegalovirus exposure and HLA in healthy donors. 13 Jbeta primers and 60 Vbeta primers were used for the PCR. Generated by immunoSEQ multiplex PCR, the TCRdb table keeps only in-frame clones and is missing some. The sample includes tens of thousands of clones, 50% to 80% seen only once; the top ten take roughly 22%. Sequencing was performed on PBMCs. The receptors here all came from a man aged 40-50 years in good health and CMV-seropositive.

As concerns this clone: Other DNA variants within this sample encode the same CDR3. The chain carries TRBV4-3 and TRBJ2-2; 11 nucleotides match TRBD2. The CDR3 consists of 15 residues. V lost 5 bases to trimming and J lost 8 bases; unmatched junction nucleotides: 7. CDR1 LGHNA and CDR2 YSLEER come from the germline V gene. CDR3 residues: CASSGSGGASGELFF. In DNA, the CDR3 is TGCGCCAGCAGCGGTAGCGGGGGGGCCTCAGGGGAGCTGTTTTTT.

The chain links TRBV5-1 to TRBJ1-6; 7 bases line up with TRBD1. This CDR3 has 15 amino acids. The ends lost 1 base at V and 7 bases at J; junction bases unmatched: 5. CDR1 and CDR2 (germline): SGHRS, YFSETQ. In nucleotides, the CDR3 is TGCGCCAGCAGCTTGTACACACAGGGGAATTCACCCCTCCACTTT. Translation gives CASSLYTQGNSPLHF.

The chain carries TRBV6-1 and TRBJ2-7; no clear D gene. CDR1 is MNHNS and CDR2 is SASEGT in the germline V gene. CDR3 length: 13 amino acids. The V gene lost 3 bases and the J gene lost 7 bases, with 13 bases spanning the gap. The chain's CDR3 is CASSDVLNQEQYF. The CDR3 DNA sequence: TGTGCCAGCAGTGACGTCCTGAATCAGGAGCAGTACTTC.

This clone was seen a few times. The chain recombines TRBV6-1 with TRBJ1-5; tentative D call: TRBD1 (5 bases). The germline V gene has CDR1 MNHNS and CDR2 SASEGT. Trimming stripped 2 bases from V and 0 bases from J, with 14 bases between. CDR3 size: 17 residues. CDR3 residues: CASSERQQAPSNQPQHF. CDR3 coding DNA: TGTGCCAGCAGTGAAAGGCAACAGGCCCCTAGCAATCAGCCCCAGCATTTT.